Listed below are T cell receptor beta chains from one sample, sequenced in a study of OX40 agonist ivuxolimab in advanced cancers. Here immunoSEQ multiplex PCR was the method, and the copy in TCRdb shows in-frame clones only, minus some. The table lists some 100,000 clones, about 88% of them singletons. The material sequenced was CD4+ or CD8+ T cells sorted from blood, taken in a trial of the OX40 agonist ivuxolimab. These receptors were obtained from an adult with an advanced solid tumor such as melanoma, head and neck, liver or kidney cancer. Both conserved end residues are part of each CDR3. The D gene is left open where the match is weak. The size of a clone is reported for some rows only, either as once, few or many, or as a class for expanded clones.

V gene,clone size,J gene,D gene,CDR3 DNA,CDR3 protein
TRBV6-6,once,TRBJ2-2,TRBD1,TGTGCCAGCAATTCACAGGGGGCGCGGGCCGGGGAGCTGTTTTTT,CASNSQGARAGELFF
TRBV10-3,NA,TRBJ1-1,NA,TGTGCCATCAGTGATCCCAGGGCGGGCGACACTGAAGCTTTCTTT,CAISDPRAGDTEAFF
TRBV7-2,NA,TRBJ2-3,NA,TGTGCCAGCAGCTTACTTCGGCAGGGAACAGATACGCAGTATTTT,CASSLLRQGTDTQYF
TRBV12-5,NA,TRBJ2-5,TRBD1,TGTGCTAGTGGTTTGCCAGGGGGAGAGACCCAGTACTTC,CASGLPGGETQYF
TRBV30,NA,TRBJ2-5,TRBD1,TGTGCCTGGAGTAGAGGACAGGGGGCAAAGGGGACCCAGTACTTC,CAWSRGQGAKGTQYF
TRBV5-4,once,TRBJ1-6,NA,TGTGCCAGCAGCTTGGAGGTGACTGGTAATTCACCCCTCCACTTT,CASSLEVTGNSPLHF
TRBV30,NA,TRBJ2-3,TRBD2,TGTGCCTGGGGGGGACTAGCGGATAGCACAGATACGCAGTATTTT,CAWGGLADSTDTQYF
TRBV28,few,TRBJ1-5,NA,TGTGCCAGCAGGAATAGCGATCAGCCCCAGCATTTT,CASRNSDQPQHF
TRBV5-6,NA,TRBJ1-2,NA,TGTGCCAGCAGCCCCAAACAGGTCCCGGCCCGGGGGACTGGCTACACCTTC,CASSPKQVPARGTGYTF
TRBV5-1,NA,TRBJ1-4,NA,TGCGCCAGCAGCTTGGATCCGGGGTTGGGTGAAAAACTGTTTTTT,CASSLDPGLGEKLFF
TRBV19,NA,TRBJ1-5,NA,TGTGCCAGTAGTATAGGGGATTATAGCAATCAGCCCCAGCATTTT,CASSIGDYSNQPQHF
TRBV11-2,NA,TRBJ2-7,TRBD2,TGTGCCAGCAGCCTTCTAGCGGGGCACTCCTACGAGCAGTACTTC,CASSLLAGHSYEQYF
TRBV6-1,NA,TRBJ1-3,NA,TGTGCCAGCAGTGAAAAAGCAGGGGCTGGAAACACCATATATTTT,CASSEKAGAGNTIYF
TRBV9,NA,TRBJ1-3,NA,TGTGCCAGCAGCGTAGTAGGGGCTGGAAACACCATATATTTT,CASSVVGAGNTIYF
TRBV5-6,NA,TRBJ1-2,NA,TGTGCCAGCAGATACGGGGGACTTAACTATGGCTACACCTTC,CASRYGGLNYGYTF
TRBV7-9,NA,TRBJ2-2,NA,TGTGCCAGCAGCGGACTCCACACCGGGGAGCTGTTTTTT,CASSGLHTGELFF
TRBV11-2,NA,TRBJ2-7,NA,TGTGCCAGCAGCTTAGATCGGGGAGGCGAGCAGTACTTC,CASSLDRGGEQYF
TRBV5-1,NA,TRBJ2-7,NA,TGCGCCAGCAGCTTTGTCCCTTCTTGGCAGGGCTACGAGCAGTACTTC,CASSFVPSWQGYEQYF
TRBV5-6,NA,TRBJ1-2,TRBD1,TGTGCCAGCAGCGCGGGACAGGGCGTTGGCTACACCTTC,CASSAGQGVGYTF
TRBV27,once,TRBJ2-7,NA,TGTGCCAGCAGTGGGAGCCGGGCGCTCTCCTACGAGCAGTACTTC,CASSGSRALSYEQYF
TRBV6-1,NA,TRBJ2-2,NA,TGTGCCAGCAGTGAAGGGTACAGCGCCGGGGAGCTGTTTTTT,CASSEGYSAGELFF
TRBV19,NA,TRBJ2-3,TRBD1,TGTGCCAGTACCGGGACAGGGGCCACAGATACGCAGTATTTT,CASTGTGATDTQYF
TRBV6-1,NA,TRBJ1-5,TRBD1,TGTGCCAGCAGTGCGACCCGGACAGGACCACATTGGCCCCAGCATTTT,CASSATRTGPHWPQHF
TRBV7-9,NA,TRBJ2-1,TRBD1,TGTGCCAGCAGGGACAGGGGCCTTCTAGGATCCTACAATGAGCAGTTCTTC,CASRDRGLLGSYNEQFF
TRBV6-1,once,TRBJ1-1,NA,TGTGCCAGCAGTGAAACACTTGGCACTGAAGCTTTCTTT,CASSETLGTEAFF
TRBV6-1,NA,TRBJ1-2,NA,TGTGCCAGCAGGGGTTCAGCGTCGGGAGGCTACACCTTC,CASRGSASGGYTF
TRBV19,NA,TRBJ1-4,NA,TGTGCCAGTAGTTTCGGATCCTCCTATCTTGAAAAACTGTTTTTT,CASSFGSSYLEKLFF
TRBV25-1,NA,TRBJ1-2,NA,TGTGCCAGCAGTGAAAGTGGGCCTAACTATGGCTACACCTTC,CASSESGPNYGYTF